The 28 T cell receptor beta chains below all came from one sample that was sequenced in a study of blood T cell repertoires in COVID-19 (dated by TCRdb to the early 2020s). Library creation used the immunoSEQ multiplex PCR assay. TCRdb provides this immuneACCESS table in a form limited to in-frame rearrangements. Some clones are lacking; in checked studies, under half of them reflect an unresolved V gene, and why the rest are absent is not known. The table for this sample lists around 130,000 clones; over 80% of them were counted only once. The ten most abundant clones make up 9.7% of the sample. The sample was peripheral blood. These receptors were obtained from a man between 35 and 55 years old with active or convalescent COVID-19.

The V and J genes are TRBV10-3 and TRBJ2-5, with 12 bases lining up with TRBD2. Germline CDR1 reads ENHRY; CDR2 reads SYGVKD. The CDR3 covers 16 residues. J gave up 5 bases and V 10 bases, and 14 bases lay outside the gene matches. The DNA for the CDR3 is TGTGCCACCGGGCGGGCTAGCGGGGGGGCAAGGGAGACCCAGTACTTC. It specifies CATGRASGGARETQYF.

The rearrangement links TRBV11-2 to TRBJ2-7; the match to TRBD1 covers 10 bases. Losses at the gene ends were 3 bases for V and 7 bases for J; bases not matched to a gene: 6. Germline CDR1 and CDR2: SGHAT and FQNNGV. The CDR3 extends over 14 amino acids. The DNA for the CDR3 is TGTGCCAGCAGCTTCGGACAGGGGGTGGGGGAGCAGTACTTC. Amino acid sequence: CASSFGQGVGEQYF.

The rearrangement links TRBV7-3 to TRBJ2-7, with 8 bases fitting TRBD2. V lost 3 bases, J lost 2 bases, and 6 bases stayed unmatched. The CDR3 is 15 amino acids. Germline CDR1 reads SGHTA; CDR2 reads FQGTGA. The CDR3 sequence: CASSLAGGHTYEQYF. The CDR3 nucleotides are TGTGCCAGCAGCTTGGCGGGGGGCCACACCTACGAGCAGTACTTC.

The chain uses TRBV6-5 and TRBJ1-1; no definite D call. This CDR3 spans 13 amino acids. Germline CDR1 MNHEY, CDR2 SVGAGI. V lost 6 bases and J lost 4, with 12 bases in between. CDR3 nucleotides: TGTGCCAGCAGCCTCTCGTCCCGCACTGAAGCTTTCTTT. It encodes CASSLSSRTEAFF.

This chain connects TRBV27 to TRBJ1-6; a possible D gene is TRBD1 (6 bases). The V gene's germline CDR1 is MNHEY and CDR2 SMNVEV (reference sequence). V gave up 3 bases and J gave up 7 bases, with 10 bases separating them. The CDR3 sequence is 14 residues long. For the CDR3, the DNA is TGTGCCAGCAGTTTGAGGGGGTGGAATTCACCCCTCCACTTT. Translated, it gives CASSLRGWNSPLHF.

The chain employs TRBV5-1 and TRBJ1-1; TRBD1 is a possible D gene (5 bases). Trimming cost V 2 bases and J 1 base, with 12 bases left between them. The CDR3 sequence is 15 residues long. Germline CDR1 SGHRS, CDR2 YFSETQ. In nucleotides, the CDR3 is TGCGCCAGCAGCTTACTTGGAGGGGCGAACACTGAAGCTTTCTTT. Its protein is CASSLLGGANTEAFF.

The chain uses TRBV6-5 and TRBJ2-1; 7 nucleotides agree with TRBD2. Unmatched junction bases numbered 8, after V lost 6 bases and J lost 6 bases. Per the germline V gene, CDR1 is MNHEY and CDR2 is SVGAGI. This CDR3 contains 14 residues. CDR3 amino acids: CASRGVGGTNEQFF. CDR3 DNA sequence: TGTGCCAGCAGAGGAGTCGGGGGGACCAATGAGCAGTTCTTC.

This chain joins TRBV6-5 and TRBJ1-3; 7 bases align to TRBD1. The CDR3 totals 15 residues. After removal of 4 bases from V and 1 base from J, the junction contained 4 bases not matched to a gene. The germline CDR1 and CDR2 sequences are MNHEY and SVGAGI. This CDR3 is CASSSRGLSGNTIYF. The CDR3 region has the DNA TGTGCCAGCAGTTCGAGGGGGCTTTCTGGAAACACCATATATTTT.

The V gene is TRBV9, the J gene TRBJ2-3, with 9 positions matching TRBD1. The CDR3 sequence is 15 residues long. V gave up 4 bases and J gave up 1 base; unmatched junction bases: 4. CDR1 and CDR2 from the germline V gene are SGDLS and YYNGEE. CDR3 protein: CASSLGQGGTDTQYF. CDR3 bases: TGTGCCAGCAGCCTGGGACAGGGAGGCACAGATACGCAGTATTTT.

The V gene is TRBV24-1, the J gene TRBJ1-5; D ambiguous. Germline V CDR1 and CDR2: KGHDR, SFDVKD. V was pared by 5 bases and J by 0 bases, with 13 bases between. There are 16 residues in the CDR3. The DNA for the CDR3 is TGTGCCACCAGTGTCGTCCAATGGCATAGCAATCAGCCCCAGCATTTT. Translating gives CATSVVQWHSNQPQHF.

The chain couples TRBV7-6 to TRBJ1-1; no clear D gene. Germline V CDR1 and CDR2: SGHVS, FNYEAQ. The CDR3 covers 14 residues. V lost 4 bases and J 1 base, leaving 10 bases between the germline ends. This chain's CDR3 is CASSSETPNTEAFF. Written as DNA, the CDR3 is TGTGCCAGCAGCTCCGAAACACCGAACACTGAAGCTTTCTTT.

V usage is TRBV12-1 and J usage is TRBJ2-7; the D call of TRBD2 is as the table states it, not checked on the DNA. TRBV12-1 constitutes a pseudogene. This CDR3 region has 11 residues. The CDR3: CASRIPREQYF. In nucleotides, the CDR3 is TGTGCCAGCAGGATTCCCCGGGAACAGTACTTC.

The chain joins TRBV19 to TRBJ1-1; possibly TRBD1 for D (5 bases). V was clipped by 8 bases and J by 3 bases, with 16 bases between them. CDR1 LNHDA and CDR2 SQIVND come from the germline V gene (reference sequence). The CDR3 runs 14 residues. This CDR3 reads CASHPAGVYTEAFF. CDR3 nucleotides: TGTGCCAGTCACCCCGCGGGGGTCTACACTGAAGCTTTCTTT. Together with reference TRBV19 and TRBJ1-1, the CDR3 gives the full variable domain: DGGITQSPKYLFRKEGQNVTLSCEQNLNHDAMYWYRQDPGQGLRLIYYSQIVNDFQKGDIAEGYSVSREKKESFPLTVTSAQKNPTAFYLCASHPAGVYTEAFFGQGTRLTVV.

The genes are TRBV3-1 (or the pseudogene TRBV3-2) and TRBJ1-1, with D unclear. The CDR3 contains 12 residues. Germline values: CDR1 LGHDT, CDR2 YNNKEL (reference sequence). Trimming took off 1 base at V and 5 bases at J, with 5 bases between the two ends. In DNA form, the CDR3 reads TGTGCCAGCAGCCAAGCGGGGACTGAAGCTTTCTTT. Encoded protein: CASSQAGTEAFF.

V usage is TRBV5-1 and J usage is TRBJ2-5; 9 bases map to TRBD2. There are 17 residues in the CDR3. V gave up 3 bases and J gave up 5 bases; unmatched junction bases: 14. The germline CDR1 and CDR2 sequences are SGHRS and YFSETQ. The CDR3 DNA reads TGCGCCAGCAGCTCCGACCCCAGGGCTAGCGGGGAGGAGACCCAGTACTTC. It specifies CASSSDPRASGEETQYF.

The chain joins TRBV30 to TRBJ2-6; TRBD1 is a possible D gene (6 bases). The CDR3 runs 19 residues. Deletions cut 2 bases from V and 0 bases from J, with 20 bases between. Germline CDR1 is GTSNPN and CDR2 is SVGIG (reference sequence). The CDR3 loop reads CAWSNPGQRRSSGANVLTF. In DNA, the CDR3 is TGTGCCTGGAGTAATCCGGGACAACGAAGAAGCTCTGGGGCCAACGTCCTGACTTTC.

The CDR3 is CASSYTDTSGGLAKNIQYF. CDR3 nucleotide sequence: TGTGCCAGCAGTTACACAGATACTAGCGGGGGACTAGCCAAAAACATTCAGTACTTC. V and J are TRBV6-2 or TRBV6-3 and TRBJ2-4; 11 nucleotides align to TRBD2. Germline V gene lookup returns CDR1 MNHEY and CDR2 SVGEGT. The V and J ends lost 2 bases and 0 bases, in that order; junction bases with no gene match: 9. The CDR3 consists of 19 residues.

The chain is built from TRBV7-8 and TRBJ1-1; 8 nucleotides agree with TRBD1. Germline V gives CDR1 SGHVS, CDR2 FQNEAQ. CDR3 size: 16 residues. V lost 0 bases to trimming and J lost 3 bases; unmatched junction nucleotides: 6. The CDR3 DNA reads as TGTGCCAGCAGCTTAGCTTTAGGACAGGGCTACACTGAAGCTTTCTTT. Translating gives CASSLALGQGYTEAFF.

J is TRBJ1-3 and V is TRBV5-1, with 8 bases fitting TRBD1. With 3 bases clipped from V and 0 bases from J, the junction kept 5 bases outside the gene matches. The CDR3 is 16 residues long. Looked up from germline, CDR1 is SGHRS and CDR2 is YFSETQ. The DNA of the CDR3 is TGCGCCAGCAGCTCACAGGGGGGTAGCTCTGGAAACACCATATATTTT. This sequence encodes CASSSQGGSSGNTIYF.

V gene TRBV5-8 combines with J gene TRBJ2-5, with unresolved D. The V gene lost 1 base and the J gene lost 3 bases, with 7 bases spanning the gap. This CDR3 is built from 13 residues. The V gene's germline CDR1 is SGHTS and CDR2 YDEGEE. The CDR3 nucleotides are TGTGCCAGCAGCTTGCGACATAAAGAGACCCAGTACTTC. Translation: CASSLRHKETQYF.

V gene TRBV30 combines with J gene TRBJ1-6; 10 nucleotides agree with TRBD1. The length of the CDR3 is 14 residues. Losses at the gene ends were 8 bases for V and 8 bases for J; bases not matched to a gene: 9. The germline gives CDR1 GTSNPN, CDR2 SVGIG (reference sequence). In nucleotides, the CDR3 is TGTGCCCGGACAGGGGGATTCAAGGATTCACCCCTCCACTTT. Its protein product is CARTGGFKDSPLHF. Looking up the rest from reference TRBV30 and TRBJ1-6 gives the full variable domain: SQTIHQWPATLVQPVGSPLSLECTVEGTSNPNLYWYRQAAGRGLQLLFYSVGIGQISSEVPQNLSASRPQDRQFILSSKKLLLSDSGFYLCARTGGFKDSPLHFGNGTRLTVT.

The chain combines TRBV18 with TRBJ1-3; D possibly corresponds to TRBD1 (5 bases). Trimming pared 6 bases from V and 3 bases from J, leaving 15 bases between. This CDR3 region has 15 residues. Germline V gene data show CDR1 as KGHSH and CDR2 as LQKENI. DNA for the CDR3: TGTGCCAGCTCCGACGGACAAGTGGGTGGAAACACCATATATTTT. As protein: CASSDGQVGGNTIYF.

This clone was recorded only once. The genes are TRBV5-5 and TRBJ2-7, with 9 bases matching TRBD1. In germline, CDR1 is SGHKS, CDR2 YYEKEE (reference sequence). The CDR3 is made up of 14 amino acids. V lost 4 bases to trimming and J lost 5 bases; unmatched junction nucleotides: 7. CDR3 region: CASSLRDRDHEQYF. CDR3 DNA: TGTGCCAGCAGCCTCCGGGACAGGGACCACGAGCAGTACTTC. Variable domain in full (rest from reference TRBV5-5 and TRBJ2-7): DAGVTQSPTHLIKTRGQQVTLRCSPISGHKSVSWYQQVLGQGPQFIFQYYEKEERGRGNFPDRFSARQFPNYSSELNVNALLLGDSALYLCASSLRDRDHEQYFGPGTRLTVT.

CDR3 DNA sequence: TGTGCCAGCCTACCGACAGGGGACTATGGCTACACCTTC. Translation: CASLPTGDYGYTF. The chain has TRBV7-9 and TRBJ1-2; 8 nucleotides align to TRBD1. CDR1 and CDR2 from the germline V gene are SEHNR and FQNEAQ (reference sequence). V was pared by 8 bases and J by 3 bases, with 5 bases of the junction left unmatched. This CDR3 spans 13 amino acids.

This CDR3 reads CASALRGKCGNTIYF. CDR3 sequence (DNA): TGCGCCAGCGCCCTCAGGGGTAAGTGTGGAAACACCATATATTTT. The chain joins TRBV10-1 to TRBJ1-3; possible D gene TRBD1, 6 bases. V was pared by 8 bases and J by 3 bases, with 17 bases between. Germline V gene data show CDR1 as WNHNN and CDR2 as SYGVQD (reference sequence). CDR3 length: 15 residues.

The chain uses TRBV12-3 or TRBV12-4 and TRBJ1-2; D call uncertain. Trimming left V 6 bases short and J 8 bases short, with 16 bases between. The CDR3 is made up of 13 amino acids. Here the CDR3 reads CASREGGNPGYTF. CDR3 nucleotide sequence: TGTGCCAGCAGGGAGGGTGGTAACCCGGGCTACACCTTC.

There are a few counts of this clone. This chain connects TRBV19 to TRBJ2-3; tentative D call: TRBD1 (6 bases). V dropped 6 bases and J dropped 6 bases, with 10 bases sitting between them. Germline CDR1 reads LNHDA; CDR2 reads SQIVND (reference sequence). The CDR3 loop spans 12 amino acids. The CDR3 DNA reads TGTGCCAGTAGCATTCAGGGGGATACGCAGTATTTT. Protein sequence: CASSIQGDTQYF.

The table lists this clone with a few counts. CDR3 bases: TGCAGTGGAGCTCAGACTTATGGCTACACCTTC. It yields the protein CSGAQTYGYTF. This chain connects TRBV20-1 to TRBJ1-2; no clear D. Trimming pared 7 bases from V and 5 bases from J, leaving 11 bases between. Germline loops: CDR1 DFQATT, CDR2 SNEGSKA (reference sequence). This CDR3 contains 11 residues.